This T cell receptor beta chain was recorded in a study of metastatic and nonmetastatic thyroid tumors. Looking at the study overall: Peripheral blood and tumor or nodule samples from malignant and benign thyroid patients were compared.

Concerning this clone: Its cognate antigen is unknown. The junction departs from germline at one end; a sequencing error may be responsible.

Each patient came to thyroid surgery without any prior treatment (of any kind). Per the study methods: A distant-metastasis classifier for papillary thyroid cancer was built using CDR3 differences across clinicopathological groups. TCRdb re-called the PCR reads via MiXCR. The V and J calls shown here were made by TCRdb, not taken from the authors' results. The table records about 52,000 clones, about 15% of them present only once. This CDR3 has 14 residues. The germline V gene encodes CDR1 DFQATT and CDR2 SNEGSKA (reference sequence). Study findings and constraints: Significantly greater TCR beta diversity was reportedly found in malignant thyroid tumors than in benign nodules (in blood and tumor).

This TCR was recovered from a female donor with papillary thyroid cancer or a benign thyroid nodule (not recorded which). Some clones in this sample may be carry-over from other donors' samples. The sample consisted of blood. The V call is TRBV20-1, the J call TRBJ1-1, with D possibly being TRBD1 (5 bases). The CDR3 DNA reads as TGCAGTGCTATAAACCAGGGAACAAACACTGAGGCTTTCTTT. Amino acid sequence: CSAINQGTNTEAFF.